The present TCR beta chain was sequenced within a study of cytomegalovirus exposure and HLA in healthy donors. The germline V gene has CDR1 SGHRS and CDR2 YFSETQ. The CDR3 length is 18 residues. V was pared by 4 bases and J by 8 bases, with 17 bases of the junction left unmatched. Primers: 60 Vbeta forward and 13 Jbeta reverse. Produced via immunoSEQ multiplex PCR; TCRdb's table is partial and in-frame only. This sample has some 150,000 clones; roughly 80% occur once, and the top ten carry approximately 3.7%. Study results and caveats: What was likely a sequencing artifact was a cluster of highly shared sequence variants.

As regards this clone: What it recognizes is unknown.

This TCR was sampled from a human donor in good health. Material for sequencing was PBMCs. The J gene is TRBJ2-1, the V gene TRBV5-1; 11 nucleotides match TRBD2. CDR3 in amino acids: CASSPPLLAGVSTDEQFF. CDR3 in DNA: TGCGCCAGCAGCCCACCGCTACTAGCGGGGGTTTCAACGGATGAGCAGTTCTTC.